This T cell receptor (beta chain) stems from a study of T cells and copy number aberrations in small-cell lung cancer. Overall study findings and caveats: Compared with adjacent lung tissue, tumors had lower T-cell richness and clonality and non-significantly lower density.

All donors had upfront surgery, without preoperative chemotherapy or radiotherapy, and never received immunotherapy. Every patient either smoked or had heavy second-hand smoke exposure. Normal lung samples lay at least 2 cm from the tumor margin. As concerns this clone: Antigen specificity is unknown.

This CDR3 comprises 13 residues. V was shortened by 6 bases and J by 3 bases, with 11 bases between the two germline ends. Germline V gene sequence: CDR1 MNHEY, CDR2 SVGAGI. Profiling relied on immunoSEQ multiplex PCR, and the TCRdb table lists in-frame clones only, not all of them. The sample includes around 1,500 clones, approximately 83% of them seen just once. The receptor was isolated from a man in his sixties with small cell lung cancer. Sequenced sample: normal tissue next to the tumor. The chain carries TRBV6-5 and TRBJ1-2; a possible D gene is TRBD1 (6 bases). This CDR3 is CASRGQGYYGYTF. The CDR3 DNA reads TGTGCCAGCAGAGGTCAGGGGTACTATGGCTACACCTTC.